This entry is about one T cell receptor (beta chain). Assay used: immunoSEQ multiplex PCR; TCRdb lists only in-frame clones, some missing. This sample has some 340,000 clones, with around four fifths found just once. This specimen comes from a study of blood T cell repertoires in COVID-19. The germline gives CDR1 KGHSY, CDR2 FQNENV. After removal of 4 bases from V and 5 bases from J, the junction contained 13 bases not matched to a gene. The CDR3 length is 17 residues. Specimen: peripheral blood. The clonotype comes from a man younger than 40 with active or convalescent COVID-19. The chain links TRBV16 to TRBJ1-4, with TRBD1 identical over 7 bases. CDR3 bases: TGTGCCAGCAGCCCTACCCGGACAGGTCCTGCGAATGAAAAACTGTTTTTT. Protein: CASSPTRTGPANEKLFF.